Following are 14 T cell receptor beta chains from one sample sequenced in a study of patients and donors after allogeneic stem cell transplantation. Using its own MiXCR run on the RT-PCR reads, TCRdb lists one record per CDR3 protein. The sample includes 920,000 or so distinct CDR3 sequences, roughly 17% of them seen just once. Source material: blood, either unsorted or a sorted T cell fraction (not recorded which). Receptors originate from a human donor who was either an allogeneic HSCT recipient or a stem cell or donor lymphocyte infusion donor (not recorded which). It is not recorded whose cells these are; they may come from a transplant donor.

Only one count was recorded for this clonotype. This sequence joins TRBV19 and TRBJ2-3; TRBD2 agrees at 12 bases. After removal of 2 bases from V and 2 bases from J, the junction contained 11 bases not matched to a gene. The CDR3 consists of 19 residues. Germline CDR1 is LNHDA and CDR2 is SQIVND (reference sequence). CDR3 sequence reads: CASSISGTSGPTYTDTQYF. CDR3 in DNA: TGTGCCAGTAGTATATCGGGGACTAGCGGGCCGACTTACACAGATACGCAGTATTTT.

CDR3 sequence reads: CASSQAQGGYNSPLHF. CDR3 DNA: TGCGCCAGCAGCCAAGCACAGGGGGGTTATAATTCACCCCTCCACTTT. The V gene is TRBV4-3, the J gene TRBJ1-6; 8 bases agree with TRBD1. The CDR3 loop spans 16 amino acids. The germline V gene encodes CDR1 LGHNA and CDR2 YSLEER. With 1 base clipped from V and 4 bases from J, the junction kept 3 bases outside the gene matches.

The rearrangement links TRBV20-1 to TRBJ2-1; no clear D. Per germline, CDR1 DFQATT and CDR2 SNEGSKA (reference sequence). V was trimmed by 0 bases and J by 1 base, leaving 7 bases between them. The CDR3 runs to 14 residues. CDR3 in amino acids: CSAREGRSYNEQFF. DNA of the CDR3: TGCAGTGCTAGAGAGGGCCGATCCTACAATGAGCAGTTCTTC.

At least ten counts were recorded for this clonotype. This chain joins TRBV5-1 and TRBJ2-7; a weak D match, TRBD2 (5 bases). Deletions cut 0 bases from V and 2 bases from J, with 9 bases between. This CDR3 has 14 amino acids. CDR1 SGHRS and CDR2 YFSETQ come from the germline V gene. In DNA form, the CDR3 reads TGCGCCAGCAGCTTGGATCCGGGAACCTACGAGCAGTACTTC. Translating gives CASSLDPGTYEQYF.

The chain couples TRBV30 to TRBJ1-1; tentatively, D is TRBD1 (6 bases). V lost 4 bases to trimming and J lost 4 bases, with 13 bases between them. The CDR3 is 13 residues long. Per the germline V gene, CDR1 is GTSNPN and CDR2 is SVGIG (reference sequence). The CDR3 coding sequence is TGTGCCTGGAATGCGGGGGGCGGCACTGAAGCTTTCTTT. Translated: CAWNAGGGTEAFF.

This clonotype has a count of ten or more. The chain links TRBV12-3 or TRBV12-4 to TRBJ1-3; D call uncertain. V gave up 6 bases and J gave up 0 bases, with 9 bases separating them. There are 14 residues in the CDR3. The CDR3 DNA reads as TGTGCCAGCAGCCCGTTAGGCTCTGGAAACACCATATATTTT. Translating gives CASSPLGSGNTIYF.

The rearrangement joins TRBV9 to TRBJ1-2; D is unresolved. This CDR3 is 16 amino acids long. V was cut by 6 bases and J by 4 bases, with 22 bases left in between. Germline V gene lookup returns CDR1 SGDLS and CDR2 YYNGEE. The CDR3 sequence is CASIFLFLDLRYGYTF. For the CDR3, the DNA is TGTGCCAGCATTTTTCTCTTTTTGGATCTCCGCTATGGCTACACCTTC.

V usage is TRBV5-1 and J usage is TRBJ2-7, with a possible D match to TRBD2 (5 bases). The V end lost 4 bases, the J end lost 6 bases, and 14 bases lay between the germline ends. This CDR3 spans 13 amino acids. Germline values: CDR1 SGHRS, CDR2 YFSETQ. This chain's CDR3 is CASSPREGTEQYF. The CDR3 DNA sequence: TGCGCCAGCAGCCCCAGAGAGGGCACCGAGCAGTACTTC.

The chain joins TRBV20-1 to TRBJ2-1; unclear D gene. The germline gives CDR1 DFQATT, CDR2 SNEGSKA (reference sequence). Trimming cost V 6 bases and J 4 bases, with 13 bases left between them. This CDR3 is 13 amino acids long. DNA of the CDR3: TGCAGTGCCGAGCTTTCTGGATACAATGAGCAGTTCTTC. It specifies CSAELSGYNEQFF.

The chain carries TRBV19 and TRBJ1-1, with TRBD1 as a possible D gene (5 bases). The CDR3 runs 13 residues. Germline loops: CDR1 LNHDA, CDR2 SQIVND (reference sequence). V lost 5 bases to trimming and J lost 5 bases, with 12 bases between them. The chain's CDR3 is CASSFQRGTEAFF. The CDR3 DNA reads TGTGCCAGTAGTTTCCAACGGGGGACTGAAGCTTTCTTT.

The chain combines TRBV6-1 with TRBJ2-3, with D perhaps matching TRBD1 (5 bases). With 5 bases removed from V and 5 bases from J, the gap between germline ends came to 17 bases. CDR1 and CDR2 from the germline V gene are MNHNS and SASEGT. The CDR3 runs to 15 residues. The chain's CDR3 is CASSKPLLGEDTQYF. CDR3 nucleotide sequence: TGTGCCAGCAGTAAACCCCTGTTAGGGGAAGATACGCAGTATTTT.

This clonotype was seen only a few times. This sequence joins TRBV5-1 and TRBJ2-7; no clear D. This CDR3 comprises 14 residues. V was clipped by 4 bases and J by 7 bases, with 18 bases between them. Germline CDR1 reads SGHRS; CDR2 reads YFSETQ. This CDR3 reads CASSPEDRVREQYF. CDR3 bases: TGCGCCAGCAGCCCTGAGGATAGGGTGCGGGAGCAGTACTTC. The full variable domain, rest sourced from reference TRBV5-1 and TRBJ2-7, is KAGVTQTPRYLIKTRGQQVTLSCSPISGHRSVSWYQQTPGQGLQFLFEYFSETQRNKGNFPGRFSGRQFSNSRSEMNVSTLELGDSALYLCASSPEDRVREQYFGPGTRLTVT.

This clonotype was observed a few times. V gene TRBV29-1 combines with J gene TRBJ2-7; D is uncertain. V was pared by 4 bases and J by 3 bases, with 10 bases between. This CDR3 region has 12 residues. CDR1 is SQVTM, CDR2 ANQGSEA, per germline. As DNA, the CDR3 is TGCAGCGTTGGACCGGCGAACTACGAGCAGTACTTC. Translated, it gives CSVGPANYEQYF.

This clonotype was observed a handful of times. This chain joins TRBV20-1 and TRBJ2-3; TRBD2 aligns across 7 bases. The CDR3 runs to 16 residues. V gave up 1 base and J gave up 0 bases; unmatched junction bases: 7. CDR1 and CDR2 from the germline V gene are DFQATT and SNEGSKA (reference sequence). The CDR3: CSARAGLGVSTDTQYF. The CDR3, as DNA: TGCAGTGCTAGAGCTGGACTAGGGGTTAGCACAGATACGCAGTATTTT.